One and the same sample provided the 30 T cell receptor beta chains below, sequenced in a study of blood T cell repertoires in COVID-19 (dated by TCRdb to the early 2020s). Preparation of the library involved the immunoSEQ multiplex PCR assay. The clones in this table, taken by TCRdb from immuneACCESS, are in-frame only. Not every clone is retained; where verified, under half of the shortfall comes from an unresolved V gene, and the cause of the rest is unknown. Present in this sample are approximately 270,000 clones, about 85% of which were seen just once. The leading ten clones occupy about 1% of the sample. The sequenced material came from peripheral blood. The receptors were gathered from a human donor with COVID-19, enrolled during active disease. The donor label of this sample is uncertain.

CDR3 bases: TGTGCCAGCAGTACGACAGGGGGTAACACCATATATTTT. Translation: CASSTTGGNTIYF. The chain carries TRBV6-6 and TRBJ1-3; 9 bases are a match to TRBD1. Germline-derived CDR1 and CDR2 are MNHNY and SVGAGI (reference sequence). V lost 5 bases and J lost 7; bases outside the gene matches: 3. The CDR3 totals 13 residues.

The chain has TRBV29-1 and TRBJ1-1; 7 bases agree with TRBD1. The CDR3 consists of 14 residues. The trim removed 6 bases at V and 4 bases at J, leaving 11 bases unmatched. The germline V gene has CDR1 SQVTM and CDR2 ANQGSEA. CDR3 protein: CSVSTGALGTEAFF. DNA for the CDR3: TGCAGCGTCTCTACAGGGGCCTTGGGCACTGAAGCTTTCTTT.

This CDR3 reads CASSQGSRNPGGAYNEQFF. The CDR3 DNA is TGTGCCAGCAGCCAAGGATCCAGGAATCCAGGGGGCGCGTACAATGAGCAGTTCTTC. V usage is TRBV14 and J usage is TRBJ2-1, with 8 bases lining up with TRBD1. The CDR3 contains 19 residues. Germline V gene sequence: CDR1 SGHDN, CDR2 FVKESK. V was pared by 1 base and J by 4 bases, with 15 bases of the junction left unmatched.

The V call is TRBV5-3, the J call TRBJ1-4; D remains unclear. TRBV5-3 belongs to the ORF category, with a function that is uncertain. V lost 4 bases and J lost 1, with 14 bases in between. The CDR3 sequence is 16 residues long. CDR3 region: CARSPGREETNEKLFF. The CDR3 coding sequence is TGTGCCAGAAGCCCTGGACGGGAGGAAACTAATGAAAAACTGTTTTTT.

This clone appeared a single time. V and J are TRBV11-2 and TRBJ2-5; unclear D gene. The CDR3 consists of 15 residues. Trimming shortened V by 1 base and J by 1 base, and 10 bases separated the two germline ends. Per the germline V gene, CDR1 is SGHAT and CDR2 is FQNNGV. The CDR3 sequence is CASSLAPAGQETQYF. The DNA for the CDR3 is TGTGCCAGCAGCTTAGCCCCAGCAGGCCAAGAGACCCAGTACTTC.

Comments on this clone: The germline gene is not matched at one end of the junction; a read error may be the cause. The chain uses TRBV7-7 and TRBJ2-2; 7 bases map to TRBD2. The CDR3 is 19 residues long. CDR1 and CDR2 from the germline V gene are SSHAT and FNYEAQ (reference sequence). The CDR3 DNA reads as TGTGCTAGCAGCTTAGCGTTCGGGACTATGGGGCCGAACACCGGGGAGCTGTTTTTT. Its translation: CASSLAFGTMGPNTGELFF.

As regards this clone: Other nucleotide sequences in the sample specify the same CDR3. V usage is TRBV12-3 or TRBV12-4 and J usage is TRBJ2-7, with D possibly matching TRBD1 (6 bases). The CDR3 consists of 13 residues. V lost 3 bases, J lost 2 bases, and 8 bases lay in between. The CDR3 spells CASSLGDTYEQYF. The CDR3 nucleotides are TGTGCCAGCAGTTTGGGGGACACCTACGAGCAGTACTTC.

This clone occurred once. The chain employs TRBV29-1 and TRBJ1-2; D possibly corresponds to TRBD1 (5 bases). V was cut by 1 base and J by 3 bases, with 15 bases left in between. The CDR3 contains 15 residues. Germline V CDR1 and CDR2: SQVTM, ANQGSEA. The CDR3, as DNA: TGCAGCGTTGAAGTTTCTGGGGAGGGACACTATGGCTACACCTTC. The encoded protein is CSVEVSGEGHYGYTF.

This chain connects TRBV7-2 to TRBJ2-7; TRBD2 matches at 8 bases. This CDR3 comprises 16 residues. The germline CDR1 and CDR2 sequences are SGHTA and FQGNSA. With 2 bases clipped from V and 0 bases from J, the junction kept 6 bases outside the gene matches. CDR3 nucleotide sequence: TGTGCCAGCAGCTTATGGTTAGCGGGGACCTCCTACGAGCAGTACTTC. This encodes CASSLWLAGTSYEQYF. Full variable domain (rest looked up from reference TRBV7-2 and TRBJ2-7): GAGVSQSPSNKVTEKGKDVELRCDPISGHTALYWYRQSLGQGLEFLIYFQGNSAPDKSGLPSDRFSAERTGGSVSTLTIQRTQQEDSAVYLCASSLWLAGTSYEQYFGPGTRLTVT.

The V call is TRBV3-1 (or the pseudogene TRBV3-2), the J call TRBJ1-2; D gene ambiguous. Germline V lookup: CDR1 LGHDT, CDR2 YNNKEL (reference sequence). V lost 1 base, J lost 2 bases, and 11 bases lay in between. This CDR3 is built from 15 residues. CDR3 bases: TGTGCCAGCAGCCAAGTCCGGGGAGCAAACTATGGCTACACCTTC. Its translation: CASSQVRGANYGYTF.

The chain's CDR3 is CATSRETGGNTDTQYF. The CDR3 DNA sequence: TGTGCCACCAGCAGAGAGACAGGGGGTAACACAGATACGCAGTATTTT. The chain has TRBV15 and TRBJ2-3, with TRBD1 identical over 9 bases. This CDR3 comprises 16 residues. With V trimmed by 0 bases and J by 2 bases, 3 bases remained unmatched. Germline values: CDR1 LNHNV, CDR2 YYDKDF (reference sequence).

The CDR3 DNA reads as TGTGCCAGCAGTTTTTCCCCCAGGGATCAGCCCCAGCATTTT. It encodes CASSFSPRDQPQHF. J is TRBJ1-5 and V is TRBV28, with D perhaps matching TRBD1 (5 bases). V dropped 3 bases and J dropped 5 bases, with 11 bases sitting between them. Per germline, CDR1 MDHEN and CDR2 SYDVKM. This CDR3 contains 14 residues.

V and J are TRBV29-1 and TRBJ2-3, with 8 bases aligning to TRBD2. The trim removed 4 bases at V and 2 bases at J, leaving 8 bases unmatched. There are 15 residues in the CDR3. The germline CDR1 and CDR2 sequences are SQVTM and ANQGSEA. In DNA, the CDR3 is TGCAGCGTTGTGAACCTAGCGGGTTTCACAGATACGCAGTATTTT. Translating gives CSVVNLAGFTDTQYF.

CDR3 loop: CATSGGLNYGYTF. The CDR3 DNA follows: TGTGCCACCAGCGGGGGACTTAACTATGGCTACACCTTC. The chain couples TRBV15 to TRBJ1-2, with a weak D call TRBD1 (5 bases). The CDR3 runs 13 residues. From germline, CDR1 is LNHNV and CDR2 YYDKDF (reference sequence). Between the trimmed V and J ends, which lost 5 bases and 1 base, there was a span of 8 bases.

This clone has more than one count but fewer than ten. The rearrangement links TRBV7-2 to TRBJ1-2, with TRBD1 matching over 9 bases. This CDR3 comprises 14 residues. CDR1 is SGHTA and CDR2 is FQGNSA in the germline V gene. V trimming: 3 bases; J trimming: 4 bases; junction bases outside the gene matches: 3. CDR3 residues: CASSLGQGAYGYTF. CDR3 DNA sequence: TGTGCCAGCAGCTTGGGACAGGGCGCCTATGGCTACACCTTC.

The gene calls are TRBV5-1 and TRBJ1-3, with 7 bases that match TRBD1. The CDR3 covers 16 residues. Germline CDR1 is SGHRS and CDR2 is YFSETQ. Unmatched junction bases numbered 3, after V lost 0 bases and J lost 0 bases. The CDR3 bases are TGCGCCAGCAGCTTGGACGGGACAGTCTCTGGAAACACCATATATTTT. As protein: CASSLDGTVSGNTIYF.

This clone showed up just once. This CDR3 is CASTEITGGRVGYTF. The CDR3 region has the DNA TGTGCCAGCACCGAAATTACAGGGGGCAGAGTTGGCTACACCTTC. V is TRBV6-5 and J is TRBJ1-2; 9 nucleotides line up with TRBD1. This CDR3 region has 15 residues. Germline CDR1 reads MNHEY; CDR2 reads SVGAGI. Trimming took 7 bases from V and 7 from J; bases not matched to a gene: 13.

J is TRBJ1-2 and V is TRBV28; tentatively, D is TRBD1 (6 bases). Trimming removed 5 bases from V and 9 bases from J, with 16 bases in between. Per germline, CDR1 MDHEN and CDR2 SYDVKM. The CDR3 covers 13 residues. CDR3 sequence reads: CASSIVGTRSYTF. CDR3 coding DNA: TGTGCCAGCAGTATCGTTGGGACACGGAGCTACACCTTC.

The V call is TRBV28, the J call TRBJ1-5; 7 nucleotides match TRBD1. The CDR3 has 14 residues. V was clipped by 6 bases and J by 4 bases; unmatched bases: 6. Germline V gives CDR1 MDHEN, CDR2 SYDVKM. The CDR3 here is CASRPGQLNQPQHF. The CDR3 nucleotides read TGTGCCAGCAGACCGGGACAGCTAAATCAGCCCCAGCATTTT.

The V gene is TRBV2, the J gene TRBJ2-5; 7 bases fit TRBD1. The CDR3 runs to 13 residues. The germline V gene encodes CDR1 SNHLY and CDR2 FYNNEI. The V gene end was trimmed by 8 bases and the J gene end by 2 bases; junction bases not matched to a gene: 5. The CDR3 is CASGRDRQETQYF. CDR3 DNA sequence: TGTGCCAGCGGACGGGACAGACAAGAGACCCAGTACTTC.

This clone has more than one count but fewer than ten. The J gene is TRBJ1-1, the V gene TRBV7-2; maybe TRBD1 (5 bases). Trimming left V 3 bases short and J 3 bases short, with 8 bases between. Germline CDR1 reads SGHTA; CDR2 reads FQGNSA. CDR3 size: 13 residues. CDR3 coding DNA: TGTGCCAGCAGCTTCACCAGGGACACTGAAGCTTTCTTT. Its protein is CASSFTRDTEAFF.

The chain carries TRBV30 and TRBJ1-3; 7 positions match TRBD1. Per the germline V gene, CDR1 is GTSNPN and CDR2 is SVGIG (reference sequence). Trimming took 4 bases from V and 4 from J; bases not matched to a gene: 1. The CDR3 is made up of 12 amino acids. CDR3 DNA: TGTGCCTGGATACAGGGGGGAAACACCATATATTTT. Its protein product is CAWIQGGNTIYF.

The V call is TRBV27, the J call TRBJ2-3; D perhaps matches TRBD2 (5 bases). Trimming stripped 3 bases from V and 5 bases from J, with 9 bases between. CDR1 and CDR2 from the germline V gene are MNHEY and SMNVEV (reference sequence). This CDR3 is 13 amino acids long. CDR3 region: CASSFREGDTQYF. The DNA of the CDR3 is TGTGCCAGCAGTTTTAGAGAGGGAGATACGCAGTATTTT.

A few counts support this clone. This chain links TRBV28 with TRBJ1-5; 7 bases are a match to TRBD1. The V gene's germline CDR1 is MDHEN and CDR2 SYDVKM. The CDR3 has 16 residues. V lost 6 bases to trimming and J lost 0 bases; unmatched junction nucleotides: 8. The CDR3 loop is CASSQGGRDSNQPQHF. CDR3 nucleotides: TGTGCCAGCAGCCAGGGGGGCAGGGATAGCAATCAGCCCCAGCATTTT.

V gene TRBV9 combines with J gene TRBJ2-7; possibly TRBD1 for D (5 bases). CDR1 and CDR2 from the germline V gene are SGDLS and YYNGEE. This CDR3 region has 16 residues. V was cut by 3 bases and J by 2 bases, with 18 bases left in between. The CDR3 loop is CASSEGFNRRPYEQYF. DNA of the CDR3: TGTGCCAGCAGCGAGGGATTCAACAGGCGGCCCTACGAGCAGTACTTC. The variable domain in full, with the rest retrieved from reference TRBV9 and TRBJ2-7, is DSGVTQTPKHLITATGQRVTLRCSPRSGDLSVYWYQQSLDQGLQFLIQYYNGEERAKGNILERFSAQQFPDLHSELNLSSLELGDSALYFCASSEGFNRRPYEQYFGPGTRLTVT.

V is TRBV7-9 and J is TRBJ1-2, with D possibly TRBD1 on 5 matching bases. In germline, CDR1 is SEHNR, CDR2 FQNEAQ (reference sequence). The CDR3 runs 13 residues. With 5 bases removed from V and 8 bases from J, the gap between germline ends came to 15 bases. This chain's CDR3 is CASSADSSRGYTF. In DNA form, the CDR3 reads TGTGCCAGCAGCGCTGACAGCTCTAGAGGCTACACCTTC.

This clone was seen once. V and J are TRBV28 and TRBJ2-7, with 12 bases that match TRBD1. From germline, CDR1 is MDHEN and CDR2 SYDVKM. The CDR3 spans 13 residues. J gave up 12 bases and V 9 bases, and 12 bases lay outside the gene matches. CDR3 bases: TGTGCCAGTCACACCGGGACAGGGGGCCGTCGGTACTTC. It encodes CASHTGTGGRRYF.

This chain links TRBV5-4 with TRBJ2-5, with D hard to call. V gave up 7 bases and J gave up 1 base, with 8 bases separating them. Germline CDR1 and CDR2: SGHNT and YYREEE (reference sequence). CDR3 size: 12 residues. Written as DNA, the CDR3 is TGTGCCAGCCCAATTCCCCAAGAGACCCAGTACTTC. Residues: CASPIPQETQYF.

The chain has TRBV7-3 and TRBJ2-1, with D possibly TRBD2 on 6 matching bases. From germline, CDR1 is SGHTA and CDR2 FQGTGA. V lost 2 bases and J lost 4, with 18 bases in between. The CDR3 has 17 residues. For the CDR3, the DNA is TGTGCCAGCAGCTTAGAGTCCGGGGCGGGATCATACAATGAGCAGTTCTTC. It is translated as CASSLESGAGSYNEQFF.

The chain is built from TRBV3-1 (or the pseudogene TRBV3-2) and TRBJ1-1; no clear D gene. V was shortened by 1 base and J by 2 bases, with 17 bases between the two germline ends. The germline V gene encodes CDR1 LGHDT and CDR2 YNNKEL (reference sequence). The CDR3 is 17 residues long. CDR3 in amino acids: CASSQGGGRSFNTEAFF. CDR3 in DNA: TGTGCCAGCAGCCAAGGGGGAGGGCGTTCTTTTAACACTGAAGCTTTCTTT.